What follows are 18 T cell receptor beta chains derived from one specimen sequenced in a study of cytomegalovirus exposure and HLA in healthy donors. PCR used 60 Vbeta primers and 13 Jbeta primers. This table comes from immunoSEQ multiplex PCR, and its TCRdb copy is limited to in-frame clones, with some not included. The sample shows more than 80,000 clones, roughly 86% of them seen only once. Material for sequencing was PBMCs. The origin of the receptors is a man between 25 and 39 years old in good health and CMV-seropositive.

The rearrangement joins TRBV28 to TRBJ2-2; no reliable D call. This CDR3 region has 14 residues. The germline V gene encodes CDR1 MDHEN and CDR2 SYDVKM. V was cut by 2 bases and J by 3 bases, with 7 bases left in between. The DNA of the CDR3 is TGTGCCAGCAGTTTACGTACTTACACCGGGGAGCTGTTTTTT. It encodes CASSLRTYTGELFF.

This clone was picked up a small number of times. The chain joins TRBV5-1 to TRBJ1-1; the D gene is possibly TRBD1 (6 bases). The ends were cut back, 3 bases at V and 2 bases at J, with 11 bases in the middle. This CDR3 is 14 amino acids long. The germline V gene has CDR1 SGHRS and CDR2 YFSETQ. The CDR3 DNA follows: TGCGCCAGCAGCTCGGACAGAATAAACACTGAAGCTTTCTTT. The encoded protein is CASSSDRINTEAFF.

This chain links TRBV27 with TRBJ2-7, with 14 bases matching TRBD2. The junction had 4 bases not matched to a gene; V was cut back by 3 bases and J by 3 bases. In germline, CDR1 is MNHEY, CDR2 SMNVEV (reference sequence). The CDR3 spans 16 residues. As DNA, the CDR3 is TGTGCCAGCAGTTTGAGAGGACTAGCGGGAGGCTACGAGCAGTACTTC. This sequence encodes CASSLRGLAGGYEQYF.

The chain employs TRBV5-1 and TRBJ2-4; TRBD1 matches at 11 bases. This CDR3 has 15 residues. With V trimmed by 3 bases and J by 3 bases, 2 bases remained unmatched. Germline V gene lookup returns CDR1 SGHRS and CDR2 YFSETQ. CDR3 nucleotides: TGCGCCAGCAGCTGGGGGACAGGGGGCAAAAACATTCAGTACTTC. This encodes CASSWGTGGKNIQYF.

CDR3 sequence (DNA): TGTGCCAGCAGTGCCCGACAGGGTACCTACGAGCAGTACTTC. It encodes CASSARQGTYEQYF. The chain employs TRBV28 and TRBJ2-5, with 7 bases lining up with TRBD1. The J call may be wrong; the DNA end is better matched by TRBJ2-7. The CDR3 runs to 14 residues. CDR1 and CDR2 from the germline V gene are MDHEN and SYDVKM.

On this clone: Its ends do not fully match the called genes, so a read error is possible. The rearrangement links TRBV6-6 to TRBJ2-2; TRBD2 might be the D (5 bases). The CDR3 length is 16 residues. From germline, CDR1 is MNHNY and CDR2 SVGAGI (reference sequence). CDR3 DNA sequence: TGTGCCAGCAGTTACGGGTTTAGGAACCATGAGGGTCCGACTGTTTTT. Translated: CASSYGFRNHEGPTVF.

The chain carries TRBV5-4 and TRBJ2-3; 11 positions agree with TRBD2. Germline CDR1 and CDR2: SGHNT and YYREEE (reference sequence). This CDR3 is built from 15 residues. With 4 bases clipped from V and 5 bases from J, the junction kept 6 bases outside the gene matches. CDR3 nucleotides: TGTGCCAGCAGCCGCGACGGACTAGCGGGAGATACGCAGTATTTT. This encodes CASSRDGLAGDTQYF.

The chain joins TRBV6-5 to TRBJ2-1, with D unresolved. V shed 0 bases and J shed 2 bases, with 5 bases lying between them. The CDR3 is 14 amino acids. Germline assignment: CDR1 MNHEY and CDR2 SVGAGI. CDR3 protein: CASSYSGAYNEQFF. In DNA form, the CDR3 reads TGTGCCAGCAGTTACTCCGGAGCCTACAATGAGCAGTTCTTC.

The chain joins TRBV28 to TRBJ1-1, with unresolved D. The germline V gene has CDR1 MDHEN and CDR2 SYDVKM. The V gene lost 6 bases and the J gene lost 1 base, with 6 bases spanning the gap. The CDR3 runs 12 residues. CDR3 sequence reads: CASSLRNTEAFF. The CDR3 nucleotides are TGTGCCAGCAGCCTAAGGAACACTGAAGCTTTCTTT.

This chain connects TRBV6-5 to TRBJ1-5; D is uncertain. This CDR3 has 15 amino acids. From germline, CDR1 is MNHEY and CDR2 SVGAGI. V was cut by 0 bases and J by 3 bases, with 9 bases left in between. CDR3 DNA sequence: TGTGCCAGCAGTTACTCCTCGGGTAACAATCAGCCCCAGCATTTT. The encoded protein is CASSYSSGNNQPQHF.

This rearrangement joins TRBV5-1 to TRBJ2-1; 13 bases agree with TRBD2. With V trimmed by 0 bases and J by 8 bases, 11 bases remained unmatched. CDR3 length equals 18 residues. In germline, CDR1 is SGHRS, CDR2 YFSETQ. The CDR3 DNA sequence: TGCGCCAGCAGCTTGGTGCGTGAACTAGCGGGAGGGAAGTATGAGCAGTTCTTC. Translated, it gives CASSLVRELAGGKYEQFF.

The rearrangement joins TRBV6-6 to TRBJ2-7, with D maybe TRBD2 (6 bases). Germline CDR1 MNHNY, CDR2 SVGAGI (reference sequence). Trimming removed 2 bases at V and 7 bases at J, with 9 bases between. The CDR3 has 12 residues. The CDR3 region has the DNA TGTGCCAGCAGTTACCTGGGGGGAGAGCAGTACTTC. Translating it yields CASSYLGGEQYF.

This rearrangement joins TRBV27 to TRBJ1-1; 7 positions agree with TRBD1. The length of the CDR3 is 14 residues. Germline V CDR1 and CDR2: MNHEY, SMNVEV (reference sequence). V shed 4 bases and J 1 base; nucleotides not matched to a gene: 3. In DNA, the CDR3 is TGTGCCAGCAGTTCTCAGGGGGGGAACACTGAAGCTTTCTTT. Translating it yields CASSSQGGNTEAFF.

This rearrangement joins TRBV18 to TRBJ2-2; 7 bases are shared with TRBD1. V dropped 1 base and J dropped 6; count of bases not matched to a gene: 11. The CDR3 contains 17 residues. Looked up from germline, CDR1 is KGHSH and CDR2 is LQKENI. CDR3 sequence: CASSPRLDRAWAGELFF. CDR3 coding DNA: TGTGCCAGCTCACCACGGCTAGACAGGGCGTGGGCCGGGGAGCTGTTTTTT.

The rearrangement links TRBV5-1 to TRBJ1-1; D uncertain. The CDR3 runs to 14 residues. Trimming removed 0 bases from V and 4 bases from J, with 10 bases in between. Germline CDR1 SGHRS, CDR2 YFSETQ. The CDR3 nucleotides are TGCGCCAGCAGCTTGGGGGCGGGCGGCACTGAAGCTTTCTTT. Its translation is CASSLGAGGTEAFF. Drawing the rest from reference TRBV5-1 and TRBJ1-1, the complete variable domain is KAGVTQTPRYLIKTRGQQVTLSCSPISGHRSVSWYQQTPGQGLQFLFEYFSETQRNKGNFPGRFSGRQFSNSRSEMNVSTLELGDSALYLCASSLGAGGTEAFFGQGTRLTVV.

This chain's CDR3 is CASSETSWRGEQYF. CDR3 bases: TGTGCCAGCAGTGAAACAAGTTGGAGAGGCGAGCAGTACTTC. V usage is TRBV2 and J usage is TRBJ2-7; D call uncertain. The ends were cut back, 2 bases at V and 6 bases at J, with 14 bases in the middle. Germline loops: CDR1 SNHLY, CDR2 FYNNEI. This CDR3 comprises 14 residues.

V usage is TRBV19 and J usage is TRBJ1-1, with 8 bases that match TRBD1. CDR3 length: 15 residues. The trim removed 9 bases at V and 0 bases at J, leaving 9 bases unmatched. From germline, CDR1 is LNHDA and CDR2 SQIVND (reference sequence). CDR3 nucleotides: TGTGCCAGCCGGGACAGGAGTTTGATGAACACTGAAGCTTTCTTT. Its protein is CASRDRSLMNTEAFF.

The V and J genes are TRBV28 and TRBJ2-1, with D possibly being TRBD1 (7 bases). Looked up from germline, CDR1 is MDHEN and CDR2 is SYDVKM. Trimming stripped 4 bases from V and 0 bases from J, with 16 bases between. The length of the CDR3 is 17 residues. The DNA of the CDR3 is TGTGCCAGCAGTTCGGCGGGACAGCCGAGCTCCTACAATGAGCAGTTCTTC. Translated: CASSSAGQPSSYNEQFF. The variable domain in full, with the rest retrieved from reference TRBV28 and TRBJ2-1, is DVKVTQSSRYLVKRTGEKVFLECVQDMDHENMFWYRQDPGLGLRLIYFSYDVKMKEKGDIPEGYSVSREKKERFSLILESASTNQTSMYLCASSSAGQPSSYNEQFFGPGTRLTVL.